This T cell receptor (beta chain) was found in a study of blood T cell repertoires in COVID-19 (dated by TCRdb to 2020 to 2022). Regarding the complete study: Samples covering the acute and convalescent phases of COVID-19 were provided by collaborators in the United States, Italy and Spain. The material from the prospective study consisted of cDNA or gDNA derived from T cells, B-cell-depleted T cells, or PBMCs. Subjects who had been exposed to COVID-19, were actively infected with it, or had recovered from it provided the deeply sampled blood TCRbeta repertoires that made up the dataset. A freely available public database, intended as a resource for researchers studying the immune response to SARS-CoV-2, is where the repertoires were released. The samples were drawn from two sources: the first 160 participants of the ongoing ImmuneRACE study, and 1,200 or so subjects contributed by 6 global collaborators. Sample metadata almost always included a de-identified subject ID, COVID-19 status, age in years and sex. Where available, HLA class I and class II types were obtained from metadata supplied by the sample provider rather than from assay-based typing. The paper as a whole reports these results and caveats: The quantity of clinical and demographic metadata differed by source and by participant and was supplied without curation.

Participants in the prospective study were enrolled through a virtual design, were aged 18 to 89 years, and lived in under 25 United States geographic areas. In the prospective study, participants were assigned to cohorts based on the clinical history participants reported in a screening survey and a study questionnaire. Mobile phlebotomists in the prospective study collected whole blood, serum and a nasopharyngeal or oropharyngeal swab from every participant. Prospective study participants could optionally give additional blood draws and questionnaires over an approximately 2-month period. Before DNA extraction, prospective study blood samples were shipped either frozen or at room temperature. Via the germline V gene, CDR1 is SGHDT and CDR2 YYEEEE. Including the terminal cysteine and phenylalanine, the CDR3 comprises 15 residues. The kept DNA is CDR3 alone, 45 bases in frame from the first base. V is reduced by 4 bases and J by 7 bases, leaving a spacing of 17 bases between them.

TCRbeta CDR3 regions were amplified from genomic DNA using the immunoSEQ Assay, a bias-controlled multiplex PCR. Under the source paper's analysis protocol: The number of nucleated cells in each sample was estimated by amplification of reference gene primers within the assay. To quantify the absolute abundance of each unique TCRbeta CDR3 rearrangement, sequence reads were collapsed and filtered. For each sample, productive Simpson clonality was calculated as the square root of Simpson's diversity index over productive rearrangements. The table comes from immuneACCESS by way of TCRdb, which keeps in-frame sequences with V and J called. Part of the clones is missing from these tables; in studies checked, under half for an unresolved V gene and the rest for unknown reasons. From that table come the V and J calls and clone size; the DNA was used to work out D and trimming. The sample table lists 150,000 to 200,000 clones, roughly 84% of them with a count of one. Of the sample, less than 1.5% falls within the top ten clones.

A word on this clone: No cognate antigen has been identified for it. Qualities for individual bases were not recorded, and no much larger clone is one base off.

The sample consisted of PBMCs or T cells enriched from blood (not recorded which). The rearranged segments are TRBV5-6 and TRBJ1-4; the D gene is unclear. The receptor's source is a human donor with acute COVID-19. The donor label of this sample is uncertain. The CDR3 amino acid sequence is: CASSLTASEGEKLFF. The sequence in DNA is TGTGCCAGCAGCCTGACTGCGTCCGAGGGTGAAAAACTGTTTTTT.